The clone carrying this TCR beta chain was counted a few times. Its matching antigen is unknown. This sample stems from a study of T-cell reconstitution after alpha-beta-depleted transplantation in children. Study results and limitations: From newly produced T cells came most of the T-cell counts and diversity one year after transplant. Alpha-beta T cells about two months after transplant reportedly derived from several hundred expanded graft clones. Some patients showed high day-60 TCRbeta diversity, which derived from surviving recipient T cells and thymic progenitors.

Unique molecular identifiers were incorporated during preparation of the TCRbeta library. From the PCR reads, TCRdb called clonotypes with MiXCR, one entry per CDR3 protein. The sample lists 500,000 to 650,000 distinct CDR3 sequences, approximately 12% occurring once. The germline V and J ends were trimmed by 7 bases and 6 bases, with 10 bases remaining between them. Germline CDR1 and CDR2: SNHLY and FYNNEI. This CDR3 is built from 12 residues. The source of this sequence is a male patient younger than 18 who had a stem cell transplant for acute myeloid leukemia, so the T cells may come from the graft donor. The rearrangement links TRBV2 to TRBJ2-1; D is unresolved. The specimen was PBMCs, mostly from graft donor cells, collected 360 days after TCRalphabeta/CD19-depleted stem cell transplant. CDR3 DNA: TGTGCCAGCACCCTACCGGTCAATGAGCAGTTCTTC. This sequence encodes CASTLPVNEQFF.